This TCR beta chain is from a study of regulatory T cells in long-lasting Graves disease. General study points: It was in persistent disease that TRBV28, TRBJ1-2 and TRBJ2-5 were favored.

Researchers made TCR beta libraries by using iRepertoire HTBI primers and running Arm-PCR on CDR3 regions. TCRdb reprocessed the multiplex PCR reads with MiXCR, giving one entry per CDR3 protein. The sample lists 350,000 to 450,000 distinct CDR3 sequences, about 11% occurring once. Trimming took off 3 bases at V and 0 bases at J, with 21 bases between the two ends. Germline V gives CDR1 GTSNPN, CDR2 SVGIG (reference sequence). The CDR3 contains 18 residues. Ten or more counts support this clonotype. Its target is not known. Time point noted: newly diagnosed GD, antithyroid drugs for less than 3 months. RNA isolated from PBMCs was used to make the TCR library. The same data also contributed to another study, on T cells in Graves' hyperthyroidism and ophthalmopathy.

Sequencing used peripheral blood mononuclear cells (PBMCs), obtained at new diagnosis, from a patient treated with antithyroid drugs. This clonotype was obtained from a young woman with Graves disease. J is TRBJ2-1 and V is TRBV30; D is possibly TRBD1 (6 bases). CDR3 nucleotide sequence: TGTGCCTGGAGAGATCCGACAGGTCGAACCTTCTCCTACAATGAGCAGTTCTTC. Its protein is CAWRDPTGRTFSYNEQFF.